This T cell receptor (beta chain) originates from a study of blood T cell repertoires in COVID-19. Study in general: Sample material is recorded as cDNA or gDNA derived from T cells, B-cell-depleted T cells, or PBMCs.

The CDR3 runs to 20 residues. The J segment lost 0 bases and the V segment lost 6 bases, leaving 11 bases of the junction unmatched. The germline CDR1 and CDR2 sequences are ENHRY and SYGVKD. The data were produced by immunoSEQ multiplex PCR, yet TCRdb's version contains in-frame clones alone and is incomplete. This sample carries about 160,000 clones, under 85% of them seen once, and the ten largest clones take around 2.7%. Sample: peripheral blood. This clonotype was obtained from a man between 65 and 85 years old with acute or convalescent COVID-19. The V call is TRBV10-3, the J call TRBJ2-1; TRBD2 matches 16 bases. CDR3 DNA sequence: TGTGCCATCAGCGATCAGGGACTAGCGGGAGGGGTGAGCTCCTACAATGAGCAGTTCTTC. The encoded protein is CAISDQGLAGGVSSYNEQFF.